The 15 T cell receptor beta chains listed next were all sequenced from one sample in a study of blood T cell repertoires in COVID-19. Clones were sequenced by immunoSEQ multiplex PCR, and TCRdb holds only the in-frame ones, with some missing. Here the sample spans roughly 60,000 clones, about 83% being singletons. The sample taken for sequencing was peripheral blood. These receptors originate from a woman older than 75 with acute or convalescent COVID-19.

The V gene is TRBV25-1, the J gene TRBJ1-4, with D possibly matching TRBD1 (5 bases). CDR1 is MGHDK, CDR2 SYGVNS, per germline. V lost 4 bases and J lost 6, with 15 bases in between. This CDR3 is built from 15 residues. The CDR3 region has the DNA TGTGCCAGCAGTGGGAATGCCAGGGAGGATGAAAAACTGTTTTTT. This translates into CASSGNAREDEKLFF. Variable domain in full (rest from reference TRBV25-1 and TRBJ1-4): EADIYQTPRYLVIGTGKKITLECSQTMGHDKMYWYQQDPGMELHLIHYSYGVNSTEKGDLSSESTVSRIRTEHFPLTLESARPSHTSQYLCASSGNAREDEKLFFGSGTQLSVL.

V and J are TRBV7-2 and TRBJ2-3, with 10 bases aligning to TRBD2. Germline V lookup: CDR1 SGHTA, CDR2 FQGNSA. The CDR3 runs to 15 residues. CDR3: CAESPTSGTADTQYF. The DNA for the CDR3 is TGTGCTGAATCCCCCACTAGCGGGACGGCAGATACGCAGTATTTT.

The CDR3 sequence: CSVVAGGSEKLFF. DNA of the CDR3: TGCAGCGTTGTAGCAGGGGGCTCGGAAAAACTGTTTTTT. The chain combines TRBV29-1 with TRBJ1-4; 8 positions agree with TRBD1. V lost 4 bases, J lost 8 bases, and 6 bases stayed unmatched. Germline V gene lookup returns CDR1 SQVTM and CDR2 ANQGSEA. The CDR3 extends over 13 amino acids.

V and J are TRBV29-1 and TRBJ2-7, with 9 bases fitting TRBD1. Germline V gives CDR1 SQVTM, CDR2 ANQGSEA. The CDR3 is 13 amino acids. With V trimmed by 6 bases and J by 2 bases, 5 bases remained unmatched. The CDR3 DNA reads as TGCAGCGTGGGGGGACAGGGAGCCTACGAGCAGTACTTC. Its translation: CSVGGQGAYEQYF.

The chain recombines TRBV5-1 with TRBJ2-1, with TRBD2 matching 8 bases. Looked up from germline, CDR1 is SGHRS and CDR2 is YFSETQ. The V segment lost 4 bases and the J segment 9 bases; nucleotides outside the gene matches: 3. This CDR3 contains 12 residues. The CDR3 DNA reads TGCGCCAGCAGCCGGGGGGGAAGTGAGCAGTTCTTC. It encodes CASSRGGSEQFF.

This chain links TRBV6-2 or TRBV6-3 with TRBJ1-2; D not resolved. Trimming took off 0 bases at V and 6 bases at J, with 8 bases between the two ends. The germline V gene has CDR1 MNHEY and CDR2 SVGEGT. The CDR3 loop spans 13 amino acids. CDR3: CASSYSNLDGYTF. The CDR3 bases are TGTGCCAGCAGTTACTCGAACTTAGATGGCTACACCTTC.

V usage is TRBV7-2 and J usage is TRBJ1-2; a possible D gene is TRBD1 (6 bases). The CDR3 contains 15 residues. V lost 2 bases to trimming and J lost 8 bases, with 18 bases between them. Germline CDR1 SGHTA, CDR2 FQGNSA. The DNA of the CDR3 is TGTGCCAGCAGCTTATGGGGCAGGGGAGGGGAAGGCTACACCTTC. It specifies CASSLWGRGGEGYTF. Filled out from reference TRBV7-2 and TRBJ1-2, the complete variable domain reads GAGVSQSPSNKVTEKGKDVELRCDPISGHTALYWYRQSLGQGLEFLIYFQGNSAPDKSGLPSDRFSAERTGGSVSTLTIQRTQQEDSAVYLCASSLWGRGGEGYTFGSGTRLTVV.

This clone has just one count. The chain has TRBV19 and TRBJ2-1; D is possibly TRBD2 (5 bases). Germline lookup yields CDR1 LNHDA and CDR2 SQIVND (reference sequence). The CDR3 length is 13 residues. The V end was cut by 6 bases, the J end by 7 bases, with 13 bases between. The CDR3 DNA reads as TGTGCCAGTAGCCCCCACCGAGGGAATGAGCAGTTCTTC. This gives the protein CASSPHRGNEQFF.

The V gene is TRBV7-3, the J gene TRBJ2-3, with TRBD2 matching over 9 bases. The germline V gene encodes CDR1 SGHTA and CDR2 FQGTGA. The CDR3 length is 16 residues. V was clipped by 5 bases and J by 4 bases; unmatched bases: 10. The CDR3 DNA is TGTGCCAGCAGCCCGAGGGGGCGGGGGGGCCCAGATACGCAGTATTTT. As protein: CASSPRGRGGPDTQYF.

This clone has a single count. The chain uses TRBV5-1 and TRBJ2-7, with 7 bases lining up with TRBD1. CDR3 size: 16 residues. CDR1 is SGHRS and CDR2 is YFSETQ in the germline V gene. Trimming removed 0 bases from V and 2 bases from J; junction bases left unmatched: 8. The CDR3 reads CASSLAGQARAYEQYF. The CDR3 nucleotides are TGCGCCAGCAGCTTGGCCGGACAGGCCCGCGCCTACGAGCAGTACTTC.

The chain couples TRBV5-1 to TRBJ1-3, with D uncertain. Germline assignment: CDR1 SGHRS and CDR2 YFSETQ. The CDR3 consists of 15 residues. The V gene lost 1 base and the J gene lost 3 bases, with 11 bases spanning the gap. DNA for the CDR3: TGCGCCAGCAGCTTGCTGGGCGCGGGTGGAAACACCATATATTTT. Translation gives CASSLLGAGGNTIYF.

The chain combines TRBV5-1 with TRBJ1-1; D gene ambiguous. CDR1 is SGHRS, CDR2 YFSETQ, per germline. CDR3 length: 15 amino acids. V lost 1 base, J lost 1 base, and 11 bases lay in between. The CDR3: CASSLQAGGNTEAFF. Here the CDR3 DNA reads TGCGCCAGCAGCTTGCAGGCGGGAGGGAACACTGAAGCTTTCTTT.

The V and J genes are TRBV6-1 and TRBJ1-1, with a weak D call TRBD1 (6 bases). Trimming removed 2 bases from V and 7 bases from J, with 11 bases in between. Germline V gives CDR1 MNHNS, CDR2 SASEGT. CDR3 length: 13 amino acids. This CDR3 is CASSESGGLEAFF. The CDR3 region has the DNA TGTGCCAGCAGTGAAAGCGGGGGCCTTGAAGCTTTCTTT.

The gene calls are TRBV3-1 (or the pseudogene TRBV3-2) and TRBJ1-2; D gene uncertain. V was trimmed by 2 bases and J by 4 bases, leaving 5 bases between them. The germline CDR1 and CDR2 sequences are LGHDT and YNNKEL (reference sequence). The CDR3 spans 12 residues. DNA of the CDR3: TGTGCCAGCAGCCAAACGGGCTATGGCTACACCTTC. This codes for CASSQTGYGYTF.

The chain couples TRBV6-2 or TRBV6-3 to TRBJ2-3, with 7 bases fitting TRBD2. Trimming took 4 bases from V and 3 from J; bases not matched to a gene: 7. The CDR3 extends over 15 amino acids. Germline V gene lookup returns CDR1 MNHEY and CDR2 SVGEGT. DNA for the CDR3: TGTGCCAGCAGTTTTACTAGCGCTGGGACAGATACGCAGTATTTT. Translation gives CASSFTSAGTDTQYF.